The 23 T cell receptor beta chains below come from one sample, sequenced in a study of T cell responses to AZD1222 COVID-19 vaccine. TCRdb keeps only in-frame clones here, not all; method: immunoSEQ multiplex PCR. The sample holds approximately 150,000 clones, 80% to 95% seen once. The sequencing here drew on peripheral blood, taken 28 days after the second AZD1222 dose. The source of these receptors is an adult who received the AZD1222 COVID-19 vaccine.

V usage is TRBV7-2 and J usage is TRBJ1-5, with D maybe TRBD1 (5 bases). Germline V gene lookup returns CDR1 SGHTA and CDR2 FQGNSA. The CDR3 is made up of 15 amino acids. V lost 6 bases to trimming and J lost 5 bases, with 17 bases between them. CDR3 coding DNA: TGTGCCAGCAGTGGGGGTCAGGGTAGGGATCAGCCCCAGCATTTT. It is translated as CASSGGQGRDQPQHF.

CDR3 residues: CATSDFPQGGDEKLFF. The CDR3, as DNA: TGTGCCACCAGTGATTTCCCTCAGGGAGGGGATGAAAAACTGTTTTTT. The chain joins TRBV24-1 to TRBJ1-4; D perhaps matches TRBD1 (5 bases). V gave up 1 base and J gave up 6 bases, with 14 bases separating them. This CDR3 is built from 16 residues. CDR1 is KGHDR, CDR2 SFDVKD, per germline.

The chain joins TRBV30 to TRBJ1-2; no firm D call. V lost 7 bases, J lost 8 bases, and 14 bases lay in between. The CDR3 is 11 residues long. CDR1 and CDR2 from the germline V gene are GTSNPN and SVGIG (reference sequence). The chain's CDR3 is CASPFLRGYTF. The CDR3 coding sequence is TGTGCCTCGCCGTTTTTGCGGGGCTACACCTTC. The full variable domain, its missing parts supplied by reference TRBV30 and TRBJ1-2, is SQTIHQWPATLVQPVGSPLSLECTVEGTSNPNLYWYRQAAGRGLQLLFYSVGIGQISSEVPQNLSASRPQDRQFILSSKKLLLSDSGFYLCASPFLRGYTFGSGTRLTVV.

The chain combines TRBV11-2 with TRBJ1-2; the D is unclear. With 0 bases removed from V and 7 bases from J, the gap between germline ends came to 12 bases. This CDR3 is built from 14 residues. Germline V gene data show CDR1 as SGHAT and CDR2 as FQNNGV. This CDR3 reads CASSLDGGIGGYTF. DNA for the CDR3: TGTGCCAGCAGCTTAGATGGTGGCATCGGTGGCTACACCTTC.

The CDR3 DNA reads as TGTGCCAGCAGGCCGGGACAGGGGGCCGACTATGGCTACACCTTC. It specifies CASRPGQGADYGYTF. V is TRBV9 and J is TRBJ1-2; 12 positions match TRBD1. In germline, CDR1 is SGDLS, CDR2 YYNGEE. The CDR3 is 15 amino acids. The V gene end was trimmed by 5 bases and the J gene end by 3 bases; junction bases not matched to a gene: 5. The variable domain in full, with the rest retrieved from reference TRBV9 and TRBJ1-2, is DSGVTQTPKHLITATGQRVTLRCSPRSGDLSVYWYQQSLDQGLQFLIQYYNGEERAKGNILERFSAQQFPDLHSELNLSSLELGDSALYFCASRPGQGADYGYTFGSGTRLTVV.

V usage is TRBV19 and J usage is TRBJ2-1, with unresolved D. The CDR3 totals 14 residues. Germline CDR1 is LNHDA and CDR2 is SQIVND (reference sequence). Trimming took off 4 bases at V and 6 bases at J, with 13 bases between the two ends. The CDR3, as DNA: TGTGCCAGTAGTACCCAGGTCACGCTCAATGAGCAGTTCTTC. Amino acids: CASSTQVTLNEQFF.

Only a few counts were recorded for this clone. The gene calls are TRBV6-5 and TRBJ1-2; maybe TRBD1 (6 bases). This CDR3 is built from 13 residues. Trimming removed 5 bases at V and 4 bases at J, with 11 bases between. Germline CDR1 and CDR2: MNHEY and SVGAGI. The CDR3 region has the DNA TGTGCCAGCAGTCCACAGGGAACCTATGGCTACACCTTC. Residues: CASSPQGTYGYTF.

This chain connects TRBV12-5 to TRBJ1-4; D remains ambiguous. CDR1 is LGHNT, CDR2 FRNRAP, per germline. V lost 3 bases and J 7 bases, leaving 9 bases between the germline ends. The CDR3 covers 13 residues. This chain's CDR3 is CASGFGGSEKLFF. The CDR3 nucleotides are TGTGCTAGTGGTTTCGGAGGGAGTGAAAAACTGTTTTTT.

The chain carries TRBV6-5 and TRBJ1-2, with 7 bases that match TRBD1. V was clipped by 0 bases and J by 6 bases; unmatched bases: 7. This CDR3 has 15 amino acids. Germline CDR1 MNHEY, CDR2 SVGAGI. The CDR3 sequence is CASSYSPSDRDGYTF. The CDR3 nucleotides are TGTGCCAGCAGTTACTCTCCCTCCGACAGGGATGGCTACACCTTC.

The chain employs TRBV29-1 and TRBJ2-1; 8 bases match TRBD2. Germline assignment: CDR1 SQVTM and CDR2 ANQGSEA. This CDR3 spans 17 amino acids. The J segment lost 6 bases and the V segment lost 3 bases, leaving 16 bases of the junction unmatched. The DNA for the CDR3 is TGCAGCGTTGAGAATCGGTTAGCGGGACGGTTTCGCAATGAGCAGTTCTTC. This gives the protein CSVENRLAGRFRNEQFF.

The V gene is TRBV12-3 or TRBV12-4, the J gene TRBJ1-2; D possibly corresponds to TRBD1 (5 bases). V was pared by 6 bases and J by 10 bases, with 15 bases between. CDR3 length: 12 residues. CDR3 region: CASSRVRDDYTF. The CDR3 DNA follows: TGTGCCAGCAGCAGGGTACGGGATGACTACACCTTC.

The rearrangement links TRBV6-5 to TRBJ2-5; D unclear. The CDR3 loop spans 15 amino acids. V gave up 8 bases and J gave up 5 bases, with 21 bases separating them. The V gene's germline CDR1 is MNHEY and CDR2 SVGAGI. The CDR3 DNA follows: TGTGCCAGCGGGCCCGTGGGTCTACCCAGCGAGACCCAGTACTTC. Its translation is CASGPVGLPSETQYF.

V usage is TRBV2 and J usage is TRBJ1-1; 9 bases match TRBD1. CDR1 and CDR2 (germline): SNHLY, FYNNEI. This CDR3 has 15 amino acids. Unmatched junction bases numbered 9, after V lost 5 bases and J lost 5 bases. CDR3: CASSPTGTGSTEAFF. CDR3 DNA sequence: TGTGCCAGCAGTCCCACCGGGACAGGGAGTACTGAAGCTTTCTTT. Full variable domain (remainder filled in from reference TRBV2 and TRBJ1-1): EPEVTQTPSHQVTQMGQEVILRCVPISNHLYFYWYRQILGQKVEFLVSFYNNEISEKSEIFDDQFSVERPDGSNFTLKIRSTKLEDSAMYFCASSPTGTGSTEAFFGQGTRLTVV.

This rearrangement joins TRBV30 to TRBJ1-4; 7 positions match TRBD1. Germline V gene data show CDR1 as GTSNPN and CDR2 as SVGIG (reference sequence). V shed 1 base, J shed 1 base, and the junction held 6 bases outside the gene matches. This CDR3 has 16 amino acids. CDR3 coding DNA: TGTGCCTGGAGTGGCCAGGGGGTAGTAACTAATGAAAAACTGTTTTTT. Translation: CAWSGQGVVTNEKLFF.

The chain uses TRBV4-1 and TRBJ2-1; D not certain. The V and J ends lost 0 bases and 4 bases respectively, with 16 bases between them. CDR3 size: 17 residues. Germline-derived CDR1 and CDR2 are MGHRA and YSYEKL. The CDR3 nucleotides read TGCGCCAGCAGCCAAGAATATCAAGGCCCCCCTTACAATGAGCAGTTCTTC. It encodes CASSQEYQGPPYNEQFF.

This clone was seen only once. V gene TRBV10-3 combines with J gene TRBJ1-6; TRBD1 matches 8 bases. V was clipped by 0 bases and J by 19 bases; unmatched bases: 8. CDR1 is ENHRY, CDR2 SYGVKD, per germline. The CDR3 extends over 13 amino acids. CDR3 nucleotide sequence: TGTGCCATCAGTGAGTCCCCAGACAGGGGACTGCACTTT. As protein: CAISESPDRGLHF.

The chain is built from TRBV5-1 and TRBJ2-3; D unresolved. V lost 0 bases and J 0 bases, leaving 8 bases between the germline ends. Germline-derived CDR1 and CDR2 are SGHRS and YFSETQ. CDR3 length: 15 amino acids. The CDR3 reads CASSLALGSTDTQYF. The DNA for the CDR3 is TGCGCCAGCAGCTTGGCCCTCGGGAGCACAGATACGCAGTATTTT.

This chain connects TRBV7-9 to TRBJ1-1; 9 nucleotides line up with TRBD1. V was pared by 4 bases and J by 0 bases, with 12 bases of the junction left unmatched. Germline V gives CDR1 SEHNR, CDR2 FQNEAQ (reference sequence). This CDR3 contains 18 residues. CDR3 loop: CASSSPVPGQGMNTEAFF. The CDR3 DNA sequence: TGTGCCAGCAGCTCACCAGTCCCGGGACAGGGAATGAACACTGAAGCTTTCTTT.

The rearrangement joins TRBV24-1 to TRBJ2-1; perhaps TRBD1 as D (6 bases). The CDR3 runs 18 residues. The V end lost 5 bases, the J end lost 2 bases, and 21 bases lay between the germline ends. Germline loops: CDR1 KGHDR, CDR2 SFDVKD. CDR3 sequence (DNA): TGTGCCACCAGTGCGGGGACAAGGGGGATAGGCCCCTACAATGAGCAGTTCTTC. This gives the protein CATSAGTRGIGPYNEQFF.

The gene calls are TRBV21-1 and TRBJ2-2; TRBD2 is taken as the D call from the table, unchecked against the DNA. TRBV21-1 is noted as a pseudogene. This CDR3 region has 16 residues. The CDR3 sequence: CASSKGVAGLTGELFF. Written as DNA, the CDR3 is TGTGCCAGCAGCAAGGGAGTAGCGGGGTTAACCGGGGAGCTGTTTTTT.

V and J are TRBV7-2 and TRBJ2-3; D may correspond to TRBD1 or TRBD2 (5 bases each). The germline gives CDR1 SGHTA, CDR2 FQGNSA. The CDR3 spans 14 residues. V was shortened by 4 bases and J by 4 bases, with 12 bases between the two germline ends. The DNA of the CDR3 is TGTGCCAGCAGCTACCGGGACCAAGCAGATACGCAGTATTTT. Amino acid sequence: CASSYRDQADTQYF.

This clone is a singleton in its sample. The CDR3 loop is CASSPRGLEQYF. The DNA for the CDR3 is TGTGCCAGCTCACCCAGGGGCCTCGAGCAGTACTTC. V gene TRBV18 combines with J gene TRBJ2-7, with TRBD1 as a possible D gene (6 bases). The CDR3 extends over 12 amino acids. Deletions cut 3 bases from V and 6 bases from J, with 9 bases between. The germline gives CDR1 KGHSH, CDR2 LQKENI.

The chain employs TRBV3-1 (or the pseudogene TRBV3-2) and TRBJ2-7; 7 bases fit TRBD2. After removal of 4 bases from V and 1 base from J, the junction contained 16 bases not matched to a gene. The length of the CDR3 is 18 residues. The germline V gene has CDR1 LGHDT and CDR2 YNNKEL (reference sequence). CDR3 protein: CASSPAVGESGESYEQYF. CDR3 DNA sequence: TGTGCCAGCAGCCCAGCCGTGGGGGAGAGCGGGGAGTCCTACGAGCAGTACTTC.